This T cell receptor beta chain was captured by sequencing in a study of cytomegalovirus exposure and HLA in healthy donors. The study's findings and limits: The authors later found TCR association rates varying by HLA locus, with DRB1 most and HLA-C fewest.

This CDR3 contains 17 residues. The germline V gene encodes CDR1 LGHNA and CDR2 YNFKEQ. After removal of 1 base from V and 0 bases from J, the junction contained 2 bases not matched to a gene. Worth noting for this clone: Its antigen remains unknown.

The PCR used 60 Vbeta and 13 Jbeta primers. Here immunoSEQ multiplex PCR was the method, and the copy in TCRdb shows in-frame clones only, minus some. The profile covers 150,000 to 200,000 clones, with around four fifths appearing a single time and around 1.6% taken by the ten largest. Material: PBMCs. The rearrangement links TRBV4-2 to TRBJ2-1; TRBD2 matches 11 bases. This TCR derives from a man aged 45-65 years in good health and CMV-seronegative. DNA of the CDR3: TGTGCCAGCAGCCAAGTGGGACTAGCGGTCTCCTACAATGAGCAGTTCTTC. This translates into CASSQVGLAVSYNEQFF.